This is a list of T cell receptor beta chains from one sample in a study of response to subunit inactivated influenza vaccine. MiXCR was run by TCRdb on the RT-PCR reads, yielding one entry per CDR3 protein. The data contain about 620,000 distinct CDR3 sequences, 12% of them singletons. The specimen was PBMCs from blood, collected on the day of vaccination. These receptor sequences come from a man between 50 and 59 years old who received an inactivated influenza vaccine. The CDR3 runs from the conserved cysteine through the conserved F or W. The D gene is left open where the match is weak. Not all rows give a size; the values are once, few, many and, for expanded clones, a class.

size,J,V,D,DNA,CDR3
.,TRBJ2-1,TRBV10-3,TRBD2,TGTGCCATCAGTGAGTCGATGCTAGCGGGAAGCTCCTACAATGAGCAGTTCTTC,CAISESMLAGSSYNEQFF
few,TRBJ2-7,TRBV20-1,.,TGCAGTGCTAGAGCGGGAGCCCTCTACGAGCAGTACTTC,CSARAGALYEQYF
many,TRBJ2-2,TRBV12-3/TRBV12-4,TRBD1,TGTGCCAGCAGTTCTACGGGACAGGGACCCGGGGAGCTGTTTTTT,CASSSTGQGPGELFF
.,TRBJ2-1,TRBV7-9,.,TGTGCCAGCAGCTTAGGTGTTAGCGGTGCGATGGGAAATGAGCAGTTCTTC,CASSLGVSGAMGNEQFF
many,TRBJ1-1,TRBV5-1,.,TGCGCCAGCAGCTTAAGCCCGACCGGGGGAACTGAAGCTTTCTTT,CASSLSPTGGTEAFF
.,TRBJ2-5,TRBV15,TRBD2,TGTGCCACCAGCAGAGGGGACTATCAAGAGACCCAGTACTTC,CATSRGDYQETQYF
.,TRBJ2-1,TRBV12-3/TRBV12-4,TRBD1,TGTGCCATATGGGACAGGGACAATGAGCAGTTCTTC,CAIWDRDNEQFF
.,TRBJ1-6,TRBV7-6,.,TGTGCCAGCAGCCCGCGGGAAGGCTCCTATAATTCACCCCTCCACTTT,CASSPREGSYNSPLHF
.,TRBJ1-1,TRBV5-1,.,TGCGCCAGCAGCCTCTCCTCCGGGTACGTAGTAGGACAAGAAGCTTTCTTT,CASSLSSGYVVGQEAFF
few,TRBJ2-1,TRBV7-8,TRBD1,TGTGCCAGCAGCATAGCCCTCTGGACAGGGGACAATGAGCAGTTCTTC,CASSIALWTGDNEQFF
.,TRBJ2-3,TRBV28,TRBD1,TGTGCCAGCAGTTTTCCTGGACAGGGAAGAGATACGCAGTATTTT,CASSFPGQGRDTQYF
.,TRBJ1-2,TRBV7-2,.,TGTGCCAGCAGCTTAGTGGACAAGGGATTTGGCTACACCTTC,CASSLVDKGFGYTF
.,TRBJ2-7,TRBV6-2/TRBV6-3,.,TGTGCCAGCAGTTACCATGCGCTTCAATACGAGCAGTACTTC,CASSYHALQYEQYF
few,TRBJ2-7,TRBV7-9,TRBD2,TGTGCCAGCAGCCCAAATTTAGCGGGCACGCTCTACGAGCAGTACTTC,CASSPNLAGTLYEQYF
few,TRBJ2-5,TRBV12-3/TRBV12-4,TRBD1,TGTGCCAGCAGTACCTGGACAGGGGGAAAGACCCAGTACTTC,CASSTWTGGKTQYF
.,TRBJ2-7,TRBV28,.,TGTGCCAGCAGCTCACACCGGGACACCCCTTACGAGCAGTACTTC,CASSSHRDTPYEQYF
.,TRBJ2-3,TRBV12-3/TRBV12-4,TRBD2,TGTGCCAGCAGTTCCTTCAGCGGGGGGCTGGCCAATACGCAGTATTTT,CASSSFSGGLANTQYF